The rows below give T cell receptor beta chains drawn from one sample of a study of monozygotic twins with inflammatory bowel disease. TCRdb reprocessed the 5' RACE reads and keeps a single row for each CDR3 protein, giving no DNA. The record lists hundreds of thousands of distinct CDR3 sequences, of which the ten most abundant hold more than 2%. The specimen sequenced was blood. The source is a human donor with ulcerative colitis or Crohn's disease, or a healthy co-twin of an affected twin (not recorded which). CDR3s include the opening cysteine and the closing phenylalanine or tryptophan. Fields, in order: J gene, V gene, CDR3 protein.

TRBJ2-2,TRBV20-1,CSALVGGSTGELFF
TRBJ1-2,TRBV6-2/TRBV6-3,CASTGTVSNYGYTF
TRBJ1-1,TRBV9,CASSPSDTNTEAFF
TRBJ1-1,TRBV14,CASSQVTMNTEAFF
TRBJ2-1,TRBV28,CASSFSTSVHSYNEQFF
TRBJ2-7,TRBV27,CASSYYRDSYEQYF
TRBJ2-2,TRBV5-1,CASSLEGEGTGELFF
TRBJ2-1,TRBV7-3,CASSPTGVSYNEQFF
TRBJ2-7,TRBV28,CASCAGTPIYEQYF
TRBJ2-7,TRBV4-2,CASSQGGDTFYEQYF
TRBJ2-4,TRBV19,CASSPAEGGNIQYF
TRBJ2-2,TRBV4-3,CASSPRDRVTGELFF
TRBJ2-1,TRBV12-3/TRBV12-4,CASSLKGEGAYEQFF
TRBJ2-1,TRBV18,CASFAGQEKYNEQFF
TRBJ2-2,TRBV4-3,CASSQEAGGRGTGELFF
TRBJ2-1,TRBV28,CASSPTSGAGGIFNNEQFF
TRBJ2-1,TRBV20-1,CSLRAPGTSGSHSYNEQFF
TRBJ2-7,TRBV7-9,CASSLTGSPFYEQYF
TRBJ1-5,TRBV7-2,CASSFAETGFGNQPQHF
TRBJ1-2,TRBV28,CASTPGSQGKHGYTF
TRBJ2-7,TRBV12-3/TRBV12-4,CASSFGAVGEQYF
TRBJ2-5,TRBV7-3,CASSSTDRQTQYF
TRBJ1-2,TRBV9,CASSVGGINYGYTF
TRBJ2-7,TRBV5-4,CASSQNGGYEQYF
TRBJ2-5,TRBV9,CASSVGWSETQYF
TRBJ2-1,TRBV29-1,CSGHSSYNEQFF
TRBJ2-3,TRBV10-3,CASSRTESTDTQYF
TRBJ2-5,TRBV20-1,CSAQEGTQKETQYF
TRBJ1-1,TRBV19,CASSKQERDYTEAFF
TRBJ2-2,TRBV12-3/TRBV12-4,CASSGLGLTGELFF
TRBJ2-6,TRBV5-1,CASSLSGAGGANVLTF
TRBJ2-3,TRBV5-6,CASSWTPGGGVSTDTQYF
TRBJ2-7,TRBV6-2/TRBV6-3,CASSPHQRVSYEQYF
TRBJ2-6,TRBV6-1,CATQGARGANVLTF
TRBJ2-3,TRBV30,CAWSVLSTDTQYF
TRBJ2-2,TRBV28,CASSSPVEGTGELFF
TRBJ1-5,TRBV6-6,CASSPVEVGVPQHF
TRBJ2-3,TRBV7-2,CASSLDYTDTQYF
TRBJ2-2,TRBV7-9,CASSFEAGELFF
TRBJ2-2,TRBV24-1,CATSPGSGELFF
TRBJ2-5,TRBV20-1,CSARDLGETQYF
TRBJ2-6,TRBV6-2/TRBV6-3,CASSPLGQATLSGANVLTF
TRBJ1-5,TRBV11-2,CASSLRYDRGDRNQPQHF
TRBJ2-7,TRBV20-1,CSATNSIHSYEQYF
TRBJ2-7,TRBV30,CAWTGQGGYEQYF
TRBJ2-3,TRBV10-3,CAITPRGTTDTQYF
TRBJ2-5,TRBV12-3/TRBV12-4,CASAVRGAVDGTQYF